This TCR beta chain was recorded in a study of tumor-infiltrating lymphocytes in primary liver carcinoma. Study background: With diameters of 4.2 to 10 cm, tumors were stage T1-T3 N0M0. The number of productive TCRbeta reads per sample ranged from roughly 3.65 to 8 million and was similar across tissue types.

Study-wide points: The study found a significantly higher top-250-clone fraction in tumors than in blood (p = 0.039).

RNA was extracted from whole blood without cell sorting, alongside germline DNA. Chronic HBV infection affected patients, none of whom had received treatment. A primer in the constant region served to generate TCR beta cDNA from approximately 500 ng of total RNA. ARM-PCR, slightly modified, supplied the TCR beta libraries through three nested multiplex PCR rounds. It was with TRBV1-TRBV30 forward primers and a C-beta reverse primer that the first two PCR rounds were run, at approximately 9 cycles each. TCRdb ran MiXCR on the multiplex PCR reads and lists one entry per CDR3 protein. The data contain roughly 330,000 distinct CDR3 sequences, less than 75% of them singletons. Details on this clonotype: As yet, its antigen is unknown.

This CDR3 spans 12 amino acids. The germline V gene has CDR1 SGHDN and CDR2 FVKESK. The chain has TRBV14 and TRBJ2-2, with D unresolved. Sequenced: peripheral blood. This sequence originates from a man between 40 and 49 years old with primary liver carcinoma and hepatitis B virus infection. CDR3 sequence reads: CLSSRSTGELFF. DNA for the CDR3: TGTCTCAGCAGCCGGTCTACCGGGGAGCTGTTTTTT.